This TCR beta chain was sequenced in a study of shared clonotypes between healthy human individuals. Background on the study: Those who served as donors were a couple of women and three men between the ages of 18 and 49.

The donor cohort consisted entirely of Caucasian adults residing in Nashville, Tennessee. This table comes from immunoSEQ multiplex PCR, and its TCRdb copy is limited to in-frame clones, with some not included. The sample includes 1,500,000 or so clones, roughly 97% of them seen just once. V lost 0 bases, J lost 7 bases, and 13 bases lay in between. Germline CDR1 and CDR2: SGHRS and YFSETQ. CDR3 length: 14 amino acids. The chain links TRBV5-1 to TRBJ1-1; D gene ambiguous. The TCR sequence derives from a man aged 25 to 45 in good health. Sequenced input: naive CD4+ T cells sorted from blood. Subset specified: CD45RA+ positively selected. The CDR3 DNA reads TGCGCCAGCAGCTTGGGTCCAACAGAGGATGAAGCTTTCTTT. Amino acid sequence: CASSLGPTEDEAFF.